This T cell receptor beta chain was profiled in a study of CD8+ T cells in alopecia areata. Study information: A 6-month off-drug phase came after tofacitinib, which had lasted 6 to 18 months. Severity was scored as percentage of affected scalp area in treated patients.

Treatment reported: oral pan-JAK inhibitor, 5-10 mg twice daily. Collection of lesional scalp punch biopsies and peripheral blood was performed in alopecia areata patients. The study's findings and limits: Alphabeta T cells residing in normal skin are also sequenced in scalp samples.

CDR1 and CDR2 (germline): MDHEN, SYDVKM. This CDR3 contains 14 residues. Trimming took 6 bases from V and 11 from J, leaving 23 bases between them. Comment on this clone: Its cognate antigen is unknown.

As the sequencing template, cDNA was produced by extracting RNA and reverse transcribing it. Sequencing was performed with immunoSEQ multiplex PCR; in TCRdb, only in-frame clones are kept and a portion is missing. The profile shows 150,000 to 200,000 clones, 64% of them singletons. V usage is TRBV28 and J usage is TRBJ2-7; D is undetermined. The sample here was CD4+ T cells sorted from blood, taken between weeks 49 and 50, from a patient treated with tofacitinib. The TCR sequence derives from a human donor with alopecia areata. The DNA of the CDR3 is TGTGCCAGCAGCCCGCTCGCCGGACCGGTATGGGAGTACTTC. Translation: CASSPLAGPVWEYF.